The rows below give T cell receptor beta chains drawn from one sample of a study of control samples from healthy donors and cancer patients. The protocol was immunoSEQ multiplex PCR, while the TCRdb copy is restricted to in-frame clones and leaves out a portion. The sample has 100,000 to 150,000 clones, under 95% seen once; the top ten hold approximately 9%. Input material: blood. The receptors come from a young man in good health. The CDR3 runs from the conserved cysteine through the conserved F or W. The D gene is left open where the match is weak. Size is stated for part of the rows, as once, few or many counts, or as a class when the clone is expanded.

size	D	V	J	CDR3	DNA
.	.	TRBV6-4	TRBJ2-1	CASSVGTDYNEQFF	TGTGCCAGCAGTGTGGGGACTGACTACAATGAGCAGTTCTTC
.	TRBD1	TRBV27	TRBJ2-7	CASSPQLRTGGEQYF	TGTGCCAGCAGTCCACAACTAAGGACAGGCGGCGAGCAGTACTTC
.	TRBD1	TRBV2	TRBJ1-1	CASSEGRQGPSEAFF	TGTGCCAGCAGTGAAGGCCGACAGGGGCCCTCTGAAGCTTTCTTT
.	TRBD1	TRBV6-6	TRBJ1-5	CASSWTGGNQPQHF	TGTGCCAGCAGTTGGACAGGGGGCAATCAGCCCCAGCATTTT
once	TRBD1	TRBV2	TRBJ1-1	CASKATGPQKAFF	TGTGCCAGCAAGGCGACAGGGCCCCAGAAAGCTTTCTTT
many	.	TRBV7-2	TRBJ1-5	CASSLGVNSQPQHF	TGTGCCAGCAGCTTAGGAGTGAATAGTCAGCCCCAGCATTTT
.	TRBD1	TRBV10-3	TRBJ1-5	CAISGGDRGNQPQHF	TGTGCCATCAGTGGTGGGGACAGGGGAAATCAGCCCCAGCATTTT
.	.	TRBV12-3/TRBV12-4	TRBJ2-7	CASGPTPYEQYF	TGTGCCAGTGGGCCAACACCCTACGAGCAGTACTTC
.	.	TRBV10-1	TRBJ2-5	CASRPGGWETQYF	TGCGCCAGCAGGCCCGGGGGTTGGGAGACCCAGTACTTC
.	.	TRBV5-1	TRBJ2-1	CASSSGPRMSSYNEQFF	TGCGCCAGCAGCTCGGGACCCCGCATGAGCTCCTACAATGAGCAGTTCTTC